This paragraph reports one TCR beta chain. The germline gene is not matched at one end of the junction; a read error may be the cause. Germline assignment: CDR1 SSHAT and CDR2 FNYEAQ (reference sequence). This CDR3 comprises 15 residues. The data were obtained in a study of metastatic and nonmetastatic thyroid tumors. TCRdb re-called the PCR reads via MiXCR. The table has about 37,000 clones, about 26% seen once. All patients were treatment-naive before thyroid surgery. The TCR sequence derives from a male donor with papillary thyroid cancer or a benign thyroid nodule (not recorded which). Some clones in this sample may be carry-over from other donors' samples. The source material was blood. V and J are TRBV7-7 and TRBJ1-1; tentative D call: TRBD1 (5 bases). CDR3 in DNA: TGTGCTAGCAGCTTAGTCGGGGCAGGGAACACTGAAGCTTTCTTT. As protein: CASSLVGAGNTEAFF. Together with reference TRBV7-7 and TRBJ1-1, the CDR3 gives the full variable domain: GAGVSQSPRYKVTKRGQDVTLRCDPISSHATLYWYQQALGQGPEFLTYFNYEAQPDKSGLPSDRFSAERPEGSISTLTIQRTEQRDSAMYRCASSLVGAGNTEAFFGQGTRLTVV.